Below, 6 T cell receptor beta chains from the same sample are listed, as sequenced in a study of response to subunit inactivated influenza vaccine. TCRdb analysed the RT-PCR reads with MiXCR anew, one entry per CDR3 protein. The sample includes 490,000 or so distinct CDR3 sequences, roughly 8.2% of them seen just once. The sequences come from PBMCs from blood, collected approximately 25 months after vaccination. The receptors come from a man aged 50 to 69 who received an inactivated influenza vaccine.

This clonotype has at least ten counts. This chain connects TRBV18 to TRBJ1-1; D remains unclear. This CDR3 is 18 amino acids long. The V gene's germline CDR1 is KGHSH and CDR2 LQKENI. V was clipped by 6 bases and J by 0 bases, with 23 bases between them. The CDR3 reads CASSQGLMVPPVNTEAFF. CDR3 bases: TGTGCCAGCTCCCAAGGCCTCATGGTACCACCAGTGAACACTGAAGCTTTCTTT. The full variable domain, in which reference TRBV18 and TRBJ1-1 provide the parts outside the CDR3, is NAGVMQNPRHLVRRRGQEARLRCSPMKGHSHVYWYRQLPEEGLKFMVYLQKENIIDESGMPKERFSAEFPKEGPSILRIQQVVRGDSAAYFCASSQGLMVPPVNTEAFFGQGTRLTVV.

The rearrangement joins TRBV20-1 to TRBJ1-5, with 9 bases lining up with TRBD1. The ends lost 5 bases at V and 4 bases at J; junction bases unmatched: 6. Germline V gene lookup returns CDR1 DFQATT and CDR2 SNEGSKA (reference sequence). This CDR3 is 14 amino acids long. The DNA of the CDR3 is TGCAGTGCTGCAACAGGGGGCGGTAATCAGCCCCAGCATTTT. This encodes CSAATGGGNQPQHF.

J is TRBJ2-7 and V is TRBV7-6; no firm D call. CDR1 is SGHVS, CDR2 FNYEAQ, per germline. V lost 4 bases and J lost 0, with 13 bases in between. The CDR3 consists of 15 residues. The CDR3 DNA reads as TGTGCCAGCAGCTCCGGCGCACTTGTCTCCTACGAGCAGTACTTC. Protein product: CASSSGALVSYEQYF. The full variable domain, in which reference TRBV7-6 and TRBJ2-7 provide the parts outside the CDR3, is GAGVSQSPRYKVTKRGQDVALRCDPISGHVSLYWYRQALGQGPEFLTYFNYEAQQDKSGLPNDRFSAERPEGSISTLTIQRTEQRDSAMYRCASSSGALVSYEQYFGPGTRLTVT.

This clonotype occurred a few times. V usage is TRBV12-3 or TRBV12-4 and J usage is TRBJ2-5; 12 bases align to TRBD2. Trimming at V came to 7 bases and at J to 3 bases, leaving 3 bases not matched to a gene. This CDR3 has 14 residues. DNA for the CDR3: TGTGCCAGCACCCCTAGCGGGGGGGAAGAGACCCAGTACTTC. This gives the protein CASTPSGGEETQYF.

This clonotype was recorded many times. The chain is built from TRBV5-1 and TRBJ2-1; tentative D call: TRBD1 (6 bases). This CDR3 has 16 residues. CDR1 is SGHRS and CDR2 is YFSETQ in the germline V gene. Trimming removed 4 bases at V and 5 bases at J, with 19 bases between. CDR3 in DNA: TGCGCCAGCAGCCTAGGAAGCAGGACAGCAAACAATGAGCAGTTCTTC. It specifies CASSLGSRTANNEQFF. Combining the CDR3 with reference TRBV5-1 and TRBJ2-1 gives the whole variable domain KAGVTQTPRYLIKTRGQQVTLSCSPISGHRSVSWYQQTPGQGLQFLFEYFSETQRNKGNFPGRFSGRQFSNSRSEMNVSTLELGDSALYLCASSLGSRTANNEQFFGPGTRLTVL.

This chain links TRBV14 with TRBJ2-1; 7 bases align to TRBD2. The germline V gene has CDR1 SGHDN and CDR2 FVKESK. The V gene end was trimmed by 0 bases and the J gene end by 9 bases; junction bases not matched to a gene: 5. There are 14 residues in the CDR3. As DNA, the CDR3 is TGTGCCAGCAGCCAAGATCTACGGGGGGTTGAGCAGTTCTTC. Protein sequence: CASSQDLRGVEQFF. Full variable domain (remainder filled in from reference TRBV14 and TRBJ2-1): EAGVTQFPSHSVIEKGQTVTLRCDPISGHDNLYWYRRVMGKEIKFLLHFVKESKQDESGMPNNRFLAERTGGTYSTLKVQPAELEDSGVYFCASSQDLRGVEQFFGPGTRLTVL.